Listed below are T cell receptor beta chains from one sample, sequenced in a study of T-cell memory formation after mild COVID-19. TCRdb re-analysed the 5' RACE reads in MiXCR, keeping a single row per CDR3 protein. Found here are tens of thousands of distinct CDR3 sequences, 20% to 30% of them singletons; the top ten hold less than 55%. The sequencing input was PBMCs or a T cell subset sorted from them (not recorded which). Source of these receptors: a man between 18 and 29 years old who had mild COVID-19 (a few samples of this study predate the infection). Cell type and time point are not known. Each CDR3 is given without its conserved first and last residue. Each record gives: CDR3 protein, J gene, V gene.

CDR3aa: ASSLQGDEQF
j_gene: TRBJ2-1
v_gene: TRBV7-3

CDR3aa: SVEGRGAQETQY
j_gene: TRBJ2-5
v_gene: TRBV29-1

CDR3aa: ASSLANRGGKNIQY
j_gene: TRBJ2-4
v_gene: TRBV5-1

CDR3aa: ASSESGGLREQF
j_gene: TRBJ2-1
v_gene: TRBV25-1

CDR3aa: SVLGIPTDGNEQF
j_gene: TRBJ2-1
v_gene: TRBV29-1

CDR3aa: SVVASSYNEQF
j_gene: TRBJ2-1
v_gene: TRBV29-1

CDR3aa: ASRTGGRADTQY
j_gene: TRBJ2-3
v_gene: TRBV12-3/TRBV12-4

CDR3aa: ASSVSGTPGYEQY
j_gene: TRBJ2-7
v_gene: TRBV9

CDR3aa: ASSDRGPYYEQY
j_gene: TRBJ2-7
v_gene: TRBV27

CDR3aa: ASSLTGQSYNEQF
j_gene: TRBJ2-1
v_gene: TRBV2

CDR3aa: SVESGVHEQY
j_gene: TRBJ2-7
v_gene: TRBV29-1

CDR3aa: ASSLEGGRETQY
j_gene: TRBJ2-5
v_gene: TRBV5-1

CDR3aa: ASSEPTPGRGGEQF
j_gene: TRBJ2-1
v_gene: TRBV5-5

CDR3aa: ASSLREQAAQETQY
j_gene: TRBJ2-5
v_gene: TRBV12-3/TRBV12-4

CDR3aa: ASTSADYEQY
j_gene: TRBJ2-7
v_gene: TRBV6-2/TRBV6-3

CDR3aa: ASSYSWDRKTGELF
j_gene: TRBJ2-2
v_gene: TRBV6-5

CDR3aa: ASSHSEGLAGLAQY
j_gene: TRBJ2-7
v_gene: TRBV3-1

CDR3aa: ASSLWRGDEQY
j_gene: TRBJ2-7
v_gene: TRBV5-1

CDR3aa: ASRNVLTSGGHNTGELF
j_gene: TRBJ2-2
v_gene: TRBV7-2

CDR3aa: ASSLATDFEAF
j_gene: TRBJ1-1
v_gene: TRBV5-1

CDR3aa: ASSRELLLTDTQY
j_gene: TRBJ2-3
v_gene: TRBV4-2

CDR3aa: ASSLAPSSSEQY
j_gene: TRBJ2-7
v_gene: TRBV5-1

CDR3aa: ASSYGIRGGNEQF
j_gene: TRBJ2-1
v_gene: TRBV6-5

CDR3aa: SAEGQGPEAF
j_gene: TRBJ1-1
v_gene: TRBV20-1

CDR3aa: ASSYGGNEQF
j_gene: TRBJ2-1
v_gene: TRBV6-5

CDR3aa: SAGGSVNTEAF
j_gene: TRBJ1-1
v_gene: TRBV29-1

CDR3aa: ASSLAPSGGAGETQY
j_gene: TRBJ2-5
v_gene: TRBV5-1

CDR3aa: ASSPGGPYEQY
j_gene: TRBJ2-7
v_gene: TRBV27

CDR3aa: ASSQVEDTLF
j_gene: TRBJ1-4
v_gene: TRBV4-1

CDR3aa: ASSYSRNRGLTGELF
j_gene: TRBJ2-2
v_gene: TRBV6-5

CDR3aa: ASSFVGTNTEAF
j_gene: TRBJ1-1
v_gene: TRBV12-3/TRBV12-4

CDR3aa: ASSADRGGPPLH
j_gene: TRBJ1-6
v_gene: TRBV27

CDR3aa: ASSQEEGARNEQY
j_gene: TRBJ2-7
v_gene: TRBV4-1

CDR3aa: ASSVEGTGVYNEQF
j_gene: TRBJ2-1
v_gene: TRBV9

CDR3aa: ASRPGLAGALTDTQY
j_gene: TRBJ2-3
v_gene: TRBV5-1

CDR3aa: ASRFPQGTGELF
j_gene: TRBJ2-2
v_gene: TRBV6-5

CDR3aa: ASTSEAGQETQY
j_gene: TRBJ2-5
v_gene: TRBV2

CDR3aa: ASSLGDNEQF
j_gene: TRBJ2-1
v_gene: TRBV7-9

CDR3aa: ASSPGLFTEAF
j_gene: TRBJ1-1
v_gene: TRBV6-5

CDR3aa: ATSDFDTDTQY
j_gene: TRBJ2-3
v_gene: TRBV24-1

CDR3aa: ASSITPPSDSSYNEQF
j_gene: TRBJ2-1
v_gene: TRBV6-5

CDR3aa: ASSFPWTGTSTDTQY
j_gene: TRBJ2-3
v_gene: TRBV7-2

CDR3aa: ASSQGRDRNNQPQH
j_gene: TRBJ1-5
v_gene: TRBV4-1

CDR3aa: ASSLGPTGEDGQY
j_gene: TRBJ2-7
v_gene: TRBV7-6

CDR3aa: ASSQLTSSGNTIY
j_gene: TRBJ1-3
v_gene: TRBV10-2

CDR3aa: ASSSTTATNEKLF
j_gene: TRBJ1-4
v_gene: TRBV7-9

CDR3aa: ASSSTDFKNSPLH
j_gene: TRBJ1-6
v_gene: TRBV7-9

CDR3aa: ASSLAERGVTDTQY
j_gene: TRBJ2-3
v_gene: TRBV7-2

CDR3aa: ASSQLSGGQLL
j_gene: TRBJ2-1
v_gene: TRBV4-3

CDR3aa: ASSLADGNEQF
j_gene: TRBJ2-1
v_gene: TRBV5-5

CDR3aa: ASSAGTGIDEQF
j_gene: TRBJ2-1
v_gene: TRBV5-1

CDR3aa: ASSGGFYEQY
j_gene: TRBJ2-7
v_gene: TRBV7-9

CDR3aa: ASSYGRAGEYQPQH
j_gene: TRBJ1-5
v_gene: TRBV6-2/TRBV6-3

CDR3aa: ASSPVGQNTGELF
j_gene: TRBJ2-2
v_gene: TRBV4-1

CDR3aa: ASSQHQGDGYT
j_gene: TRBJ1-2
v_gene: TRBV7-6

CDR3aa: ASREDSAETQY
j_gene: TRBJ2-5
v_gene: TRBV4-1

CDR3aa: ASSSGQGEYTEAF
j_gene: TRBJ1-1
v_gene: TRBV7-9

CDR3aa: ATLSAFQETQY
j_gene: TRBJ2-5
v_gene: TRBV6-6

CDR3aa: ASSLGQQETQY
j_gene: TRBJ2-5
v_gene: TRBV27

CDR3aa: ASSLGNQETQY
j_gene: TRBJ2-5
v_gene: TRBV7-9